The next 31 T cell receptor beta chains were all read from a single sample in a study of T cell repertoires in cytomegalovirus infection. Antigens for these TCRs are unknown. TCRdb reprocessed the reads with MiXCR, giving one entry per CDR3 protein. The table records tens of thousands of distinct CDR3 sequences, approximately 20% of them present only once. The material sequenced was CD8+ T cells from cultured PBMCs, taken from culture after CMV antigen stimulation. The receptors originated from a human donor in good health (CMV status not recorded). Some clones in this sample may be carry-over from other donors' samples.

This chain joins TRBV6-5 and TRBJ1-6; D gene unclear. The V end lost 0 bases, the J end lost 7 bases, and 10 bases lay between the germline ends. The CDR3 length is 15 residues. Germline V gives CDR1 MNHEY, CDR2 SVGAGI. The CDR3, as DNA: TGTGCCAGCAGTTACTCGACGGGAGGAAATTCACCCCTCCACTTT. Translating it yields CASSYSTGGNSPLHF.

This clonotype came up many times. The gene calls are TRBV7-8 and TRBJ2-3, with a tentative D call TRBD2 (5 bases). The ends were cut back, 5 bases at V and 1 base at J, with 10 bases in the middle. CDR3 length: 14 amino acids. CDR1 SGHVS and CDR2 FQNEAQ come from the germline V gene. The CDR3 reads CASSPLGGTDTQYF. The DNA for the CDR3 is TGTGCCAGCAGCCCACTCGGGGGCACAGATACGCAGTATTTT.

The chain combines TRBV7-8 with TRBJ2-7; 7 bases are a match to TRBD1. This CDR3 has 14 residues. The V and J ends lost 6 bases and 2 bases, in that order; junction bases with no gene match: 7. Germline V gene data show CDR1 as SGHVS and CDR2 as FQNEAQ. In DNA form, the CDR3 reads TGTGCCAGCAGATCAAGACAGGGAGCCTACGAGCAGTACTTC. Its translation: CASRSRQGAYEQYF.

The rearrangement uses TRBV7-9 and TRBJ1-1, with 7 bases identical to TRBD1. The trim removed 5 bases at V and 4 bases at J, leaving 7 bases unmatched. Germline CDR1 SEHNR, CDR2 FQNEAQ (reference sequence). The CDR3 is 14 residues long. The CDR3 loop is CASSPLDRSTEAFF. Here the CDR3 DNA reads TGTGCCAGCAGCCCACTGGACAGGAGCACTGAAGCTTTCTTT.

Remarks on this clonotype: Given a much more abundant clone one base away, this may be a read error. This is likely a read error, given that the CDR3 carries no conserved phenylalanine or tryptophan at its end. The chain joins TRBV7-2 to TRBJ1-4; D might be TRBD1 (6 bases). V was shortened by 5 bases and J by 7 bases, with 14 bases between the two germline ends. The CDR3 consists of 14 residues. Germline lookup yields CDR1 SGHTA and CDR2 FQGNSA. CDR3 nucleotide sequence: TGTGCCAGCAGCCGCGGGGGGGCGGGTGAAAAACTGTTTATT. This sequence encodes CASSRGGAGEKLFI.

V and J are TRBV6-1 and TRBJ2-1; 7 nucleotides agree with TRBD1. The ends lost 8 bases at V and 6 bases at J; junction bases unmatched: 7. The CDR3 is made up of 13 amino acids. Germline lookup yields CDR1 MNHNS and CDR2 SASEGT. CDR3 protein: CASQRQGPNEQFF. CDR3 coding DNA: TGTGCCAGCCAGCGACAGGGCCCCAATGAGCAGTTCTTC.

This clonotype was seen a few times. The J gene is TRBJ1-2, the V gene TRBV5-6; D is ambiguous. V shed 0 bases and J shed 4 bases, with 13 bases lying between them. Germline V lookup: CDR1 SGHDT, CDR2 YYEEEE. This CDR3 spans 15 amino acids. As DNA, the CDR3 is TGTGCCAGCAGCTTGGGAGGCACAAGGCTCTATGGCTACACCTTC. As protein: CASSLGGTRLYGYTF.

This chain uses TRBV7-2 with TRBJ2-5; D may match TRBD1 or TRBD2 (6 bases each). Germline CDR1 and CDR2: SGHTA and FQGNSA. V was cut by 5 bases and J by 0 bases, with 13 bases left in between. The CDR3 runs to 15 residues. CDR3: CASSLRGQYQETQYF. The CDR3 region has the DNA TGTGCCAGCAGCCTCCGGGGGCAGTACCAAGAGACCCAGTACTTC.

Only a few counts were recorded for this clonotype. V and J are TRBV15 and TRBJ1-2; TRBD1 agrees at 8 bases. V shed 5 bases, J shed 8 bases, and the junction held 10 bases outside the gene matches. The CDR3 is made up of 14 amino acids. Germline CDR1 and CDR2: LNHNV and YYDKDF (reference sequence). The CDR3 nucleotides read TGTGCCACCAGCGTTGACAGGACAGGGCTCGGCTACACCTTC. Translated: CATSVDRTGLGYTF. The full variable domain, in which reference TRBV15 and TRBJ1-2 provide the parts outside the CDR3, is DAMVIQNPRYQVTQFGKPVTLSCSQTLNHNVMYWYQQKSSQAPKLLFHYYDKDFNNEADTPDNFQSRRPNTSFCFLDIRSPGLGDTAMYLCATSVDRTGLGYTFGSGTRLTVV.

This clonotype was seen more than once but under ten times. J is TRBJ2-3 and V is TRBV24-1; weak D call: TRBD2 (6 bases). This CDR3 region has 15 residues. V gave up 1 base and J gave up 5 bases, with 12 bases separating them. CDR1 and CDR2 (germline): KGHDR, SFDVKD. The DNA of the CDR3 is TGTGCCACCAGTGATTTCGGAGGGTCGGGAGATACGCAGTATTTT. This codes for CATSDFGGSGDTQYF.

The genes are TRBV6-1 and TRBJ2-7, with a possible D match to TRBD1 (5 bases). Between the trimmed V and J ends, which lost 6 bases and 6 bases, there was a span of 12 bases. Germline-derived CDR1 and CDR2 are MNHNS and SASEGT. The length of the CDR3 is 12 residues. The CDR3: CASSDQGAEQYF. The DNA for the CDR3 is TGTGCCAGCAGCGACCAAGGGGCCGAGCAGTACTTC.

This chain joins TRBV6-8 and TRBJ2-1; D ambiguous. The V gene's germline CDR1 is MNHGY and CDR2 SAAAGT. The V end was cut by 7 bases, the J end by 2 bases, with 9 bases between. The CDR3 has 13 amino acids. The CDR3 DNA is TGTGCCAGCACCCGGGTACCCTACAATGAGCAGTTCTTC. Protein product: CASTRVPYNEQFF.

This clonotype was counted between two and nine times. This chain joins TRBV2 and TRBJ2-1; a weak D match, TRBD1 (5 bases). Germline lookup yields CDR1 SNHLY and CDR2 FYNNEI. This CDR3 contains 13 residues. Between the trimmed V and J ends, which lost 4 bases and 4 bases, there was a span of 8 bases. CDR3 nucleotide sequence: TGTGCCAGCAGTGGGGCAGGGTACAATGAGCAGTTCTTC. The encoded protein is CASSGAGYNEQFF.

This clonotype showed up just a few times. V is TRBV7-8 and J is TRBJ2-7; D is uncertain. Between the trimmed V and J ends, which lost 1 base and 7 bases, there was a span of 8 bases. This CDR3 contains 12 residues. Germline CDR1 and CDR2: SGHVS and FQNEAQ. The CDR3 loop reads CASSLVQREQYF. CDR3 DNA: TGTGCCAGCAGCTTAGTGCAAAGGGAGCAGTACTTC.

The chain employs TRBV27 and TRBJ2-2, with D hard to call. The CDR3 runs 14 residues. Trimming took off 6 bases at V and 6 bases at J, with 14 bases between the two ends. Germline V gives CDR1 MNHEY, CDR2 SMNVEV (reference sequence). In nucleotides, the CDR3 is TGTGCCAGCAGCCCGGACGGATTACCCGGGGAGCTGTTTTTT. This translates into CASSPDGLPGELFF.

This clonotype was counted at least ten times. One junction end disagrees with the germline gene, perhaps due to a read error. The chain links TRBV11-3 to TRBJ2-3; 9 positions agree with TRBD1. Germline loops: CDR1 SGHNT, CDR2 YENEEA. CDR3 length: 12 amino acids. The CDR3 sequence: CASSPGPGQGEW. DNA for the CDR3: TGTGCCAGCAGCCCAGGCCCGGGACAGGGAGAATGG.

This clonotype was detected only a few times. Its ends do not fully match the called genes, so a read error is possible. The gene calls are TRBV12-3 or TRBV12-4 and TRBJ1-2; the D is unclear. The length of the CDR3 is 13 residues. CDR3 loop: CASSHRALYGYTF. Here the CDR3 DNA reads TGTGCTAGCAGTCACCGGGCCCTCTATGGCTACACCTTC.

In its sample, this clonotype was seen a few times. The V and J genes are TRBV12-3 or TRBV12-4 and TRBJ1-1, with unresolved D. With 5 bases removed from V and 6 bases from J, the gap between germline ends came to 7 bases. This CDR3 is 11 amino acids long. The CDR3 sequence: CASSQDAEAFF. CDR3 sequence (DNA): TGTGCCAGCAGTCAAGACGCTGAAGCTTTCTTT.

This clonotype was picked up a small number of times. This rearrangement joins TRBV12-3 or TRBV12-4 to TRBJ1-5; the D gene is possibly TRBD1 (5 bases). V was clipped by 2 bases and J by 3 bases, with 11 bases between them. The CDR3 runs to 15 residues. The CDR3 reads CASSLSDSPNQPQHF. CDR3 DNA: TGTGCCAGCAGTTTATCTGACAGTCCCAATCAGCCCCAGCATTTT.

This clonotype has only a few counts. This chain uses TRBV7-2 with TRBJ2-1, with 9 bases matching TRBD2. The CDR3 is 16 amino acids. CDR1 is SGHTA, CDR2 FQGNSA, per germline. V dropped 4 bases and J dropped 0; count of bases not matched to a gene: 4. CDR3 DNA: TGTGCCAGCAGCTCGTTAGCGGGGGCCTCCTACAATGAGCAGTTCTTC. Protein: CASSSLAGASYNEQFF.

This clonotype showed up just a few times. The V gene is TRBV4-1, the J gene TRBJ2-3; no firm D call. This CDR3 contains 16 residues. V shed 4 bases and J shed 0 bases, with 14 bases lying between them. Germline V CDR1 and CDR2: MGHRA, YSYEKL. CDR3 nucleotides: TGCGCCAGCAGCCTACCCCAATCTTCTAGCACAGATACGCAGTATTTT. It specifies CASSLPQSSSTDTQYF.

This chain uses TRBV20-1 with TRBJ2-2; 15 bases fit TRBD2. Germline lookup yields CDR1 DFQATT and CDR2 SNEGSKA (reference sequence). J was trimmed by 3 bases and V by 4 bases; bases with no gene match: 9. CDR3 length equals 18 residues. CDR3 in amino acids: CSATIRTSGGEHTGELFF. The CDR3 DNA sequence: TGCAGTGCTACGATCCGGACTAGCGGGGGGGAGCACACCGGGGAGCTGTTTTTT.

This clonotype was seen a few times. This chain joins TRBV11-2 and TRBJ2-5; no firm D call. The germline CDR1 and CDR2 sequences are SGHAT and FQNNGV. The germline V and J ends were trimmed by 8 bases and 7 bases, with 11 bases remaining between them. This CDR3 contains 11 residues. The CDR3 protein is CASGLRGTQYF. CDR3 coding DNA: TGTGCCAGCGGCCTACGCGGGACCCAGTACTTC.

This clonotype was counted once. This chain connects TRBV12-3 or TRBV12-4 to TRBJ1-2, with 8 nucleotides matching TRBD1. The CDR3 is 13 amino acids. J was trimmed by 8 bases and V by 6 bases; bases with no gene match: 8. CDR3 residues: CASSVFRGQGYTF. CDR3 DNA: TGTGCCAGCAGCGTTTTCAGGGGGCAAGGCTACACCTTC.

CDR3 sequence reads: CASSPRPGGFSGANVLTF. For the CDR3, the DNA is TGTGCCAGCTCGCCCCGCCCCGGGGGATTTTCTGGGGCCAACGTCCTGACTTTC. The chain couples TRBV18 to TRBJ2-6; a possible D gene is TRBD2 (6 bases). The CDR3 consists of 18 residues. Trimming cost V 6 bases and J 1 base, with 19 bases left between them. Germline CDR1 KGHSH, CDR2 LQKENI.

In DNA, the CDR3 is TGTGCCAGCAGACTCGACAGGGGCACTGAAGCTTTCTTT. Protein: CASRLDRGTEAFF. The V and J genes are TRBV12-3 or TRBV12-4 and TRBJ1-1; 8 bases match TRBD1. V lost 6 bases to trimming and J lost 4 bases; unmatched junction nucleotides: 4. CDR3 size: 13 residues.

This clonotype was seen more than once but under ten times. This chain links TRBV12-3 or TRBV12-4 with TRBJ2-7; 8 positions agree with TRBD2. V gave up 5 bases and J gave up 0 bases; unmatched junction bases: 3. CDR3 length equals 14 residues. The CDR3 protein is CASSIGTSSYEQYF. Written as DNA, the CDR3 is TGTGCCAGCAGTATAGGGACTAGCTCCTACGAGCAGTACTTC.

The chain combines TRBV7-6 with TRBJ1-1, with a tentative D call TRBD1 (6 bases). Looked up from germline, CDR1 is SGHVS and CDR2 is FNYEAQ. The CDR3 is 17 residues long. V lost 2 bases, J lost 3 bases, and 19 bases lay in between. CDR3 DNA: TGTGCCAGCAGCTTACGCGCAGGGGCGGTTGGGGACACTGAAGCTTTCTTT. Translated: CASSLRAGAVGDTEAFF.

CDR3 DNA: TGTGCCAGCAGTGACAGCGGGGGGTCCACAGATACGCAGTATTTT. Translated: CASSDSGGSTDTQYF. The chain carries TRBV2 and TRBJ2-3, with 9 bases matching TRBD2. From germline, CDR1 is SNHLY and CDR2 FYNNEI. The trim removed 3 bases at V and 2 bases at J, leaving 3 bases unmatched. The CDR3 consists of 15 residues. The variable domain in full, with the rest retrieved from reference TRBV2 and TRBJ2-3, is EPEVTQTPSHQVTQMGQEVILRCVPISNHLYFYWYRQILGQKVEFLVSFYNNEISEKSEIFDDQFSVERPDGSNFTLKIRSTKLEDSAMYFCASSDSGGSTDTQYFGPGTRLTVL.

This clonotype came up a few times. This rearrangement joins TRBV7-2 to TRBJ1-1, with D hard to call. Germline values: CDR1 SGHTA, CDR2 FQGNSA. V lost 5 bases and J 1 base, leaving 20 bases between the germline ends. The CDR3 is made up of 17 amino acids. CDR3 DNA: TGTGCCAGCAGCCCCCCCGGGATCCAATATGGGAACACTGAAGCTTTCTTT. Its protein product is CASSPPGIQYGNTEAFF.

The table lists this clonotype with a few counts. The chain links TRBV7-2 to TRBJ2-2; D gene unclear. The germline CDR1 and CDR2 sequences are SGHTA and FQGNSA. The CDR3 sequence is 16 residues long. Trimming removed 2 bases from V and 0 bases from J, with 10 bases in between. The CDR3 region is CASSLNFRANTGELFF. CDR3 nucleotide sequence: TGTGCCAGCAGCTTAAATTTCAGAGCGAACACCGGGGAGCTGTTTTTT.